The 14 T cell receptor beta chains listed next were all sequenced from one sample in a study of OX40 agonist ivuxolimab in advanced cancers. The method was immunoSEQ multiplex PCR; TCRdb's version includes in-frame clones alone and lacks a portion of them. This sample yields 90,000 to 100,000 clones, of which 70% to 90% are seen a single time; less than 1% belongs to the top ten. The sequences come from CD4+ or CD8+ T cells sorted from blood, collected in a trial of the OX40 agonist ivuxolimab. The receptor source for this set is an adult with an advanced solid tumor such as melanoma, head and neck, liver or kidney cancer.

The CDR3 is CAPLSSTDTQYF. The CDR3 bases are TGTGCCCCCTTAAGTTCCACAGATACGCAGTATTTT. V gene TRBV7-8 combines with J gene TRBJ2-3; D unclear. There are 12 residues in the CDR3. Germline CDR1 reads SGHVS; CDR2 reads FQNEAQ. V was pared by 11 bases and J by 2 bases, with 11 bases between. Full variable domain (remainder filled in from reference TRBV7-8 and TRBJ2-3): GAGVSQSPRYKVAKRGQDVALRCDPISGHVSLFWYQQALGQGPEFLTYFQNEAQLDKSGLPSDRFFAERPEGSVSTLKIQRTQQEDSAVYLCAPLSSTDTQYFGPGTRLTVL.

The chain links TRBV11-3 to TRBJ2-7; no firm D call. V was cut by 1 base and J by 0 bases, with 7 bases left in between. This CDR3 is built from 14 residues. Germline V gene lookup returns CDR1 SGHNT and CDR2 YENEEA. The CDR3 DNA reads as TGTGCCAGCAGCTTAGTGGCTAGCTCCTACGAGCAGTACTTC. It yields the protein CASSLVASSYEQYF.

V gene TRBV2 combines with J gene TRBJ2-3, with TRBD1 matching over 10 bases. The CDR3 extends over 14 amino acids. V lost 6 bases and J lost 4; bases outside the gene matches: 4. Germline V gene data show CDR1 as SNHLY and CDR2 as FYNNEI. CDR3 DNA sequence: TGTGCCAGCAGACTGGACAGGGGGGCAGATACGCAGTATTTT. Its protein is CASRLDRGADTQYF.

The J gene is TRBJ1-3, the V gene TRBV7-9, with D hard to call. The CDR3 is 15 amino acids. Deletions cut 5 bases from V and 7 bases from J, with 18 bases between. The germline V gene has CDR1 SEHNR and CDR2 FQNEAQ (reference sequence). CDR3 sequence (DNA): TGTGCCAGCAGCGGAGGTGGGGAAAGGACGAACACCATATATTTT. Protein: CASSGGGERTNTIYF.

The J gene is TRBJ2-5, the V gene TRBV18, with D hard to call. The CDR3 sequence is 14 residues long. The V end lost 6 bases, the J end lost 0 bases, and 11 bases lay between the germline ends. CDR1 and CDR2 from the germline V gene are KGHSH and LQKENI. The CDR3 is CASSRSLNQETQYF. The DNA for the CDR3 is TGTGCCAGCTCCCGCTCTTTAAACCAAGAGACCCAGTACTTC.

The chain carries TRBV5-4 and TRBJ2-1; 13 nucleotides match TRBD2. V was clipped by 0 bases and J by 9 bases; unmatched bases: 6. Per the germline V gene, CDR1 is SGHNT and CDR2 is YYREEE (reference sequence). This CDR3 comprises 16 residues. The CDR3 DNA reads as TGTGCCAGCAGCTTGGCCGGGACTAGCGGGGTTGGTGAGCAGTTCTTC. This codes for CASSLAGTSGVGEQFF.

The V call is TRBV10-3, the J call TRBJ1-3; D is undetermined. Trimming stripped 0 bases from V and 0 bases from J, with 9 bases between. CDR3 length: 16 residues. Germline CDR1 reads ENHRY; CDR2 reads SYGVKD. CDR3 sequence: CAISESVWSSGNTIYF. The DNA of the CDR3 is TGTGCCATCAGTGAGTCTGTCTGGAGCTCTGGAAACACCATATATTTT.

V is TRBV19 and J is TRBJ1-4, with D tentatively TRBD1 (5 bases). With 6 bases removed from V and 0 bases from J, the gap between germline ends came to 5 bases. This CDR3 is built from 13 residues. The germline gives CDR1 LNHDA, CDR2 SQIVND (reference sequence). In DNA form, the CDR3 reads TGTGCCAGTAGGACAGCAACTAATGAAAAACTGTTTTTT. Translated: CASRTATNEKLFF.

This chain uses TRBV6-6 with TRBJ1-1; unclear D gene. V dropped 6 bases and J dropped 3 bases, with 5 bases sitting between them. The CDR3 runs 11 residues. From germline, CDR1 is MNHNY and CDR2 SVGAGI (reference sequence). CDR3 in amino acids: CASRGDTEAFF. CDR3 sequence (DNA): TGTGCCAGCAGGGGAGACACTGAAGCTTTCTTT.

J is TRBJ2-4 and V is TRBV2, with D tentatively TRBD1 (6 bases). Germline V lookup: CDR1 SNHLY, CDR2 FYNNEI. The CDR3 totals 13 residues. V lost 7 bases, J lost 8 bases, and 15 bases lay in between. The CDR3: CASTVDSVDIQYF. CDR3 coding DNA: TGTGCCAGCACCGTGGACAGTGTTGACATTCAGTACTTC.

The rearrangement uses TRBV10-3 and TRBJ2-3, with 12 positions matching TRBD2. Germline V gene lookup returns CDR1 ENHRY and CDR2 SYGVKD. Trimming took 8 bases from V and 1 from J; bases not matched to a gene: 4. The CDR3 totals 15 residues. Written as DNA, the CDR3 is TGTGCCATCGGGGCTAGCGGGGGGGGCACAGATACGCAGTATTTT. Its translation: CAIGASGGGTDTQYF.

This chain uses TRBV10-2 with TRBJ2-7; D is perhaps TRBD2 (7 bases). CDR1 is WSHSY, CDR2 SAAADI, per germline. This CDR3 is 13 amino acids long. The ends were cut back, 5 bases at V and 5 bases at J, with 13 bases in the middle. The CDR3 nucleotides read TGCGCCAGCAGTCTGGGGGGGGGCGACGAGCAGTACTTC. Amino acids: CASSLGGGDEQYF.

The V call is TRBV19, the J call TRBJ1-2, with D unclear. This CDR3 contains 15 residues. From germline, CDR1 is LNHDA and CDR2 SQIVND (reference sequence). V lost 5 bases and J lost 7, with 20 bases in between. DNA of the CDR3: TGTGCCAGTAGTGAGGAGACCGGACGCAGGAGTGGCTACACCTTC. It codes for CASSEETGRRSGYTF. Based on the CDR3 plus reference TRBV19 and TRBJ1-2, the full variable domain is DGGITQSPKYLFRKEGQNVTLSCEQNLNHDAMYWYRQDPGQGLRLIYYSQIVNDFQKGDIAEGYSVSREKKESFPLTVTSAQKNPTAFYLCASSEETGRRSGYTFGSGTRLTVV.

This chain joins TRBV11-1 and TRBJ1-3; D gene uncertain. The V gene lost 5 bases and the J gene lost 0 bases, with 20 bases spanning the gap. This CDR3 has 18 residues. CDR1 and CDR2 (germline): SGHAT, FQDESV (reference sequence). The CDR3 DNA reads TGTGCCAGCAGCACTACTCGGGCGGTGACTCGCTCTGGAAACACCATATATTTT. Its translation: CASSTTRAVTRSGNTIYF.